These T cell receptor beta chains were read from a single sample in a study of human T cells and chemical hapten exposure. TCRdb called the RACE reads again in MiXCR, with one record for every CDR3 protein. The table lists about 49,000 distinct CDR3 sequences, 9.3% of them singletons. The sequencing here drew on whole blood, taken in connection with sensitization to the hapten diphenylcyclopropenone (DPC). These receptors originate from a woman aged 50 to 60 with alopecia areata. Some clones in this sample may be carry-over from other donors' samples. The CDR3 runs from the conserved cysteine through the conserved F or W. D genes are given only for firm matches. Size tells how often a clone was seen, or its class if it is expanded.

abundance	v_gene	j_gene	d_gene	CDR3aa	CDR3nt
many	TRBV27	TRBJ2-7	.	CASSLGGYYEQYF	TGTGCCAGCAGTTTAGGCGGTTACTACGAGCAGTACTTC
few	TRBV6-5	TRBJ2-3	.	CASSSLDTQYF	TGTGCCAGCAGTTCCCTAGATACGCAGTATTTT
few	TRBV29-1	TRBJ2-5	.	CSVRARQETQYF	TGCAGCGTTCGTGCCAGACAAGAGACCCAGTACTTC
many	TRBV18	TRBJ1-6	TRBD1	CASSPGTGNSEPLHF	TGTGCCAGCTCACCAGGGACAGGGAATTCGGAACCCCTCCACTTT
many	TRBV19	TRBJ1-5	.	CATNLQGRGGDSNQPQHF	TGTGCCACCAACCTCCAGGGCAGGGGAGGCGATAGCAATCAGCCCCAGCATTTT
many	TRBV3-1	TRBJ2-7	.	CASSRKPGLSSYEQYF	TGTGCCAGCAGCCGCAAACCGGGACTCAGCTCCTACGAGCAGTACTTC
few	TRBV11-3	TRBJ2-1	.	CASSLGASYNEQFF	TGTGCCAGCAGCTTAGGAGCCTCCTACAATGAGCAGTTCTTC
few	TRBV6-6	TRBJ2-5	TRBD1	CASSPGTVETQYF	TGTGCCAGCAGCCCAGGGACAGTTGAGACCCAGTACTTC
many	TRBV7-7	TRBJ2-5	.	CASSLVLAEETQYF	TGTGCCAGCAGCTTAGTTTTAGCGGAAGAGACCCAGTACTTC
many	TRBV20-1	TRBJ1-2	.	CSAHRGINYGYTF	TGCAGTGCCCATCGAGGGATTAACTATGGCTACACCTTC